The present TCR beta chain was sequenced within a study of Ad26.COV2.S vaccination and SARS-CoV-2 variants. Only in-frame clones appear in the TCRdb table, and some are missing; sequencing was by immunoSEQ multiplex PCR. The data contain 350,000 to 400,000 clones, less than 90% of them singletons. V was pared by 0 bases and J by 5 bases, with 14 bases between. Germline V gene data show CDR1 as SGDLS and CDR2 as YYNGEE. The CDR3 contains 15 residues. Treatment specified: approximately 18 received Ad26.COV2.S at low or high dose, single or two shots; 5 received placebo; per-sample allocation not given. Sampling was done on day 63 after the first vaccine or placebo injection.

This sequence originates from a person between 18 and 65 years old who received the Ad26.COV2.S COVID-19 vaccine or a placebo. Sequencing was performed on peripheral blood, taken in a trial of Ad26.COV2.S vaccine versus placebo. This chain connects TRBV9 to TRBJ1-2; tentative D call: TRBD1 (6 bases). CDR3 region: CASSVGSTGTYGYTF. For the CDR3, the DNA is TGTGCCAGCAGCGTAGGATCTACAGGGACGTATGGCTACACCTTC.